A single TCR beta chain is shown here with its context. Primers included in the PCR were 60 Vbeta and 13 Jbeta primers. Profiling relied on immunoSEQ multiplex PCR, and the TCRdb table lists in-frame clones only, not all of them. Seen here are over 100,000 clones, over 65% observed once, and the top ten hold under 2%. The sample is drawn from a study of cytomegalovirus exposure and HLA in healthy donors. Turning to the study itself: Out of 170 million or so T cells, an earlier analysis found around 120 million unique TCR beta sequences in total.

This CDR3 has 16 amino acids. Germline assignment: CDR1 SGHVS and CDR2 FNYEAQ. The V gene lost 4 bases and the J gene lost 2 bases, with 14 bases spanning the gap. The chain is built from TRBV7-6 and TRBJ2-2, with D maybe TRBD1 (6 bases). The clonotype originates from a female donor in good health and CMV-seropositive. Sequenced: PBMCs. The CDR3 spells CASSSQGGANTGELFF. As DNA, the CDR3 is TGTGCCAGCAGCTCACAGGGTGGGGCCAACACCGGGGAGCTGTTTTTT.